The clone carrying this TCR beta chain was detected ten times or more. The antigen is not known. Trimming shortened V by 5 bases and J by 0 bases, and 7 bases separated the two germline ends. CDR1 is SEHNR, CDR2 FQNEAQ, per germline (reference sequence). CDR3 length: 14 residues. The data belong to a study of early T cells in non-severe SARS-CoV-2 infection. Study context: Chains were not paired, and sequencing was done on bulk RNA from unsorted whole blood. Study conclusions and caveats: Matches to VDJdb favored anti-spike CD8 responses and missed private and CD4 specificities.

Attachment of unique molecular identifiers was made to individual cDNA molecules. TCRdb processed the 5' RACE reads anew with MiXCR; each CDR3 protein has one entry. The data contain 50,000 or so distinct CDR3 sequences, roughly an eighth of them singletons. J is TRBJ1-4 and V is TRBV7-9, with D unresolved. The sequenced sample consisted of whole blood. The clonotype was recovered from an adult who was a healthcare worker with PCR-confirmed SARS-CoV-2 infection or an uninfected control (not recorded which). CDR3 sequence reads: CASSVSATNEKLFF. CDR3 coding DNA: TGTGCCAGCAGCGTATCCGCAACTAATGAAAAACTGTTTTTT.